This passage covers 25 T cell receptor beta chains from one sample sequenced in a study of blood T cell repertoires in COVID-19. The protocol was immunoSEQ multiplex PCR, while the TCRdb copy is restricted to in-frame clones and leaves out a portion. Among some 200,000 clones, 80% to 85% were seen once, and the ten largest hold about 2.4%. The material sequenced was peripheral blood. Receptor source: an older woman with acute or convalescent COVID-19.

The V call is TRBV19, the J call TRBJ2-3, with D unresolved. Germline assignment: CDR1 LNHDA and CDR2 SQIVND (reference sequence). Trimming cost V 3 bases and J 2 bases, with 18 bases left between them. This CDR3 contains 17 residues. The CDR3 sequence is CASSIAPPGTATDTQYF. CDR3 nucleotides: TGTGCCAGTAGTATTGCCCCTCCAGGCACCGCCACAGATACGCAGTATTTT.

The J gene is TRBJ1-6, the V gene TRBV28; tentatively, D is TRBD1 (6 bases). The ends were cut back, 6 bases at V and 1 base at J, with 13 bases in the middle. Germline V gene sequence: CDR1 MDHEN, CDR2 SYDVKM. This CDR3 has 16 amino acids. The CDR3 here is CASSPGAWSYNSPLHF. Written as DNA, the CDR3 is TGTGCCAGCAGCCCAGGGGCTTGGTCCTATAATTCACCCCTCCACTTT.

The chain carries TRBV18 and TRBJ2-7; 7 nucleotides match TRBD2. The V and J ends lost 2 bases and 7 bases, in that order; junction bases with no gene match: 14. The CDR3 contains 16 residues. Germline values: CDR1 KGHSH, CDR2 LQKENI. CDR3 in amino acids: CASSPSTGTTYREQYF. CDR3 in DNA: TGTGCCAGCTCACCATCAACCGGGACTACTTATCGAGAGCAGTACTTC.

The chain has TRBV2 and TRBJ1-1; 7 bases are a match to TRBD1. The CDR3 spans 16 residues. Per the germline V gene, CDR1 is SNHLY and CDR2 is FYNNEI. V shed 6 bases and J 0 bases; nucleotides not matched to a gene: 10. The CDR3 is CASRPRQGSMNTEAFF. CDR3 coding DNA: TGTGCCAGCAGACCTAGACAGGGATCCATGAACACTGAAGCTTTCTTT.

This CDR3 reads CASSPPGLAATNEKLFF. For the CDR3, the DNA is TGTGCCAGCAGCCCCCCAGGGCTGGCTGCAACTAATGAAAAACTGTTTTTT. The rearrangement uses TRBV28 and TRBJ1-4; perhaps TRBD1 as D (5 bases). The germline gives CDR1 MDHEN, CDR2 SYDVKM. Trimming took 6 bases from V and 0 from J, leaving 17 bases between them. The CDR3 length is 17 residues.

For the CDR3, the DNA is TGTGCCAGCAATAGCGGGGGGGCTTTTGGGGCCAACGTCCTGACTTTC. Amino acids: CASNSGGAFGANVLTF. The rearrangement links TRBV7-2 to TRBJ2-6; 11 positions agree with TRBD2. Germline V gene sequence: CDR1 SGHTA, CDR2 FQGNSA. J was trimmed by 3 bases and V by 7 bases; bases with no gene match: 5. The CDR3 extends over 16 amino acids.

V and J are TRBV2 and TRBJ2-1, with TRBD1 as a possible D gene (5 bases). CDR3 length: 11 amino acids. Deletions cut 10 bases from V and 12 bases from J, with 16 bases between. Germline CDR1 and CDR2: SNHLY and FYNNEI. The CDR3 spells CATEADSLQFF. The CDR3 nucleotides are TGTGCCACCGAGGCCGACAGTTTGCAGTTCTTC. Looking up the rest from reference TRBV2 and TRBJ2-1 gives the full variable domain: EPEVTQTPSHQVTQMGQEVILRCVPISNHLYFYWYRQILGQKVEFLVSFYNNEISEKSEIFDDQFSVERPDGSNFTLKIRSTKLEDSAMYFCATEADSLQFFGPGTRLTVL.

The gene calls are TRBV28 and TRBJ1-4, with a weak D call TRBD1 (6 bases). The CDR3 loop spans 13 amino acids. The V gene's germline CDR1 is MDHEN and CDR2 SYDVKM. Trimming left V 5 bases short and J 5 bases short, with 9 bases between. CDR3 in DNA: TGTGCCAGCAGTGTAACAGGGAATGAAAAACTGTTTTTT. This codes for CASSVTGNEKLFF.

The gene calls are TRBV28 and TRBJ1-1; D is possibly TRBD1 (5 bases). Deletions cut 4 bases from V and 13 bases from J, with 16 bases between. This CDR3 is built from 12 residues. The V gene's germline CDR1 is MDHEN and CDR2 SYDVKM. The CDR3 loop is CASSWGGASGFF. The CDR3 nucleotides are TGTGCCAGCAGTTGGGGTGGGGCCTCGGGTTTCTTT. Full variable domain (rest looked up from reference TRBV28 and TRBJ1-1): DVKVTQSSRYLVKRTGEKVFLECVQDMDHENMFWYRQDPGLGLRLIYFSYDVKMKEKGDIPEGYSVSREKKERFSLILESASTNQTSMYLCASSWGGASGFFGQGTRLTVV.

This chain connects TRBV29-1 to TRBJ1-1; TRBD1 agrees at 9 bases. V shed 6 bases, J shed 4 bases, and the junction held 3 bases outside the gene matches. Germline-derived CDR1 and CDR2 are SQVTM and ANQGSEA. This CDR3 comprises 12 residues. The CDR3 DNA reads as TGCAGCGTCGGGACAGGGAGCACTGAAGCTTTCTTT. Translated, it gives CSVGTGSTEAFF. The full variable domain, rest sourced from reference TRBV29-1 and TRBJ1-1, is SAVISQKPSRDICQRGTSLTIQCQVDSQVTMMFWYRQQPGQSLTLIATANQGSEATYESGFVIDKFPISRPNLTFSTLTVSNMSPEDSSIYLCSVGTGSTEAFFGQGTRLTVV.

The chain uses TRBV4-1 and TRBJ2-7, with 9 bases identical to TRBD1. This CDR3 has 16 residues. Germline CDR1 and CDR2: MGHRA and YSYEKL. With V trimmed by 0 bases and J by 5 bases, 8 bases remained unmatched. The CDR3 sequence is CASSQDRGTGLNEQYF. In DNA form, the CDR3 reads TGCGCCAGCAGCCAAGATAGGGGGACAGGGCTGAACGAGCAGTACTTC.

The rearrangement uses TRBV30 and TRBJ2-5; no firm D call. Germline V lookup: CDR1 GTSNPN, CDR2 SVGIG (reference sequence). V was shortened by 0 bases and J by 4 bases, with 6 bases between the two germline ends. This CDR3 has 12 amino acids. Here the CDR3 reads CAWSVATETQYF. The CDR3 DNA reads TGTGCCTGGAGTGTAGCTACAGAGACCCAGTACTTC.

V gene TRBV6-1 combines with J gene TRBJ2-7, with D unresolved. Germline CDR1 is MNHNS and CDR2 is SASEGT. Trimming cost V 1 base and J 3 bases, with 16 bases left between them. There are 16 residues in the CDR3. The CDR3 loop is CASSEDNVGRDYEQYF. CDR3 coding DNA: TGTGCCAGCAGTGAAGATAATGTGGGCAGAGACTACGAGCAGTACTTC.

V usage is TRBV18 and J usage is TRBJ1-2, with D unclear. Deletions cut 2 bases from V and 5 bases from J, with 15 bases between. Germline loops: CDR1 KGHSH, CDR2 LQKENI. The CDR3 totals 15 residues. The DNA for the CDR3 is TGTGCCAGCTCACCAGGATTAGGAGAAGGATATGGCTACACCTTC. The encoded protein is CASSPGLGEGYGYTF.

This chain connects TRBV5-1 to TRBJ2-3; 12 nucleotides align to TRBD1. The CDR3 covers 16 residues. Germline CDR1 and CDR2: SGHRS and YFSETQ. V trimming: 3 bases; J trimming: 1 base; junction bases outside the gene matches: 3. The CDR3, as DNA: TGCGCCAGCAGCTGGGGACAGGGGGCCGGCACAGATACGCAGTATTTT. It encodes CASSWGQGAGTDTQYF.

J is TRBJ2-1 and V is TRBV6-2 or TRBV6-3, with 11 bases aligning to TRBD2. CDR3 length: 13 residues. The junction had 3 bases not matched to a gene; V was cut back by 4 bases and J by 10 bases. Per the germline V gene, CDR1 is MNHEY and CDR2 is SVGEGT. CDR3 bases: TGTGCCAGCAGTTTTAGACTAGCGGGGGAGCAGTTCTTC. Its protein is CASSFRLAGEQFF.

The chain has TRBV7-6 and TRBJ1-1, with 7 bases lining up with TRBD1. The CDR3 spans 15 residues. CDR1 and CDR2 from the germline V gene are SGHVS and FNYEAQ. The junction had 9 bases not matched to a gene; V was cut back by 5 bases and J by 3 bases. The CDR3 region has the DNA TGTGCCAGCAGCACTTTTACAGGGGCGGACACTGAAGCTTTCTTT. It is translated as CASSTFTGADTEAFF.

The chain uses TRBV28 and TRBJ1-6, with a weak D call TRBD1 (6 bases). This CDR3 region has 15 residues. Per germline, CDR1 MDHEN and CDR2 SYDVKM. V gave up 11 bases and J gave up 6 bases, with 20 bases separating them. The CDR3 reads CASEGGGVSNSPLHF. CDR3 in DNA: TGTGCCTCAGAGGGGGGGGGCGTCAGTAATTCACCCCTCCACTTT.

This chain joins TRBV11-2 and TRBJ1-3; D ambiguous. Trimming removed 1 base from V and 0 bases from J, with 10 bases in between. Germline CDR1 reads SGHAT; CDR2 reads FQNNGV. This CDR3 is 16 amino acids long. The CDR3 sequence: CASSLVQSPSGNTIYF. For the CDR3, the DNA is TGTGCCAGCAGCTTAGTGCAGTCCCCCTCTGGAAACACCATATATTTT.

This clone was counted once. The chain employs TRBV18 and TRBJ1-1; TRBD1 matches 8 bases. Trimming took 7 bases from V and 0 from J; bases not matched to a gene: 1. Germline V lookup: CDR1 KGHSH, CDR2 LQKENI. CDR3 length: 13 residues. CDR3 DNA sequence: TGTGCCAGCTGGGACAGGATGAACACTGAAGCTTTCTTT. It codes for CASWDRMNTEAFF.

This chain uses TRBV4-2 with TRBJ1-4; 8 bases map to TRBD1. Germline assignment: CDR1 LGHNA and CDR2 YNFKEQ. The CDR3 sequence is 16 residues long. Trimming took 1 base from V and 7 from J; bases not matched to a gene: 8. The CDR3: CASSQGPGQDVEKLFF. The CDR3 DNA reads TGTGCCAGCAGCCAAGGACCGGGACAGGACGTTGAAAAACTGTTTTTT.

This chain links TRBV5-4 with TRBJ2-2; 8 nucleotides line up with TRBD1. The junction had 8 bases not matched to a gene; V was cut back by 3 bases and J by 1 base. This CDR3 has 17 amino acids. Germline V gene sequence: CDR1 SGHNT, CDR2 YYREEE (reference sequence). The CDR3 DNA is TGTGCCAGCAGCTCCCCATCCAGGGGGCAGAACACCGGGGAGCTGTTTTTT. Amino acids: CASSSPSRGQNTGELFF.

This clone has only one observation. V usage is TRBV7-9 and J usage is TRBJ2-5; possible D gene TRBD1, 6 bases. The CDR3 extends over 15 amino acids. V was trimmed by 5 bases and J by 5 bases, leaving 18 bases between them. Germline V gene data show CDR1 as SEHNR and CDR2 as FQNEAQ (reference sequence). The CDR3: CASSQPQGTGETQYF. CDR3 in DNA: TGTGCCAGCAGCCAACCTCAGGGGACCGGGGAGACCCAGTACTTC.

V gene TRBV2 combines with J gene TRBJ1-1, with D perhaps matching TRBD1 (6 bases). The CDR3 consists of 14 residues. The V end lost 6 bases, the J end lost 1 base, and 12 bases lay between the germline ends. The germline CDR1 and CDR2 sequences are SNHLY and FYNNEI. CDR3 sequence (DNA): TGTGCCAGCAGAAGAACAGGGAGGAACACTGAAGCTTTCTTT. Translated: CASRRTGRNTEAFF.

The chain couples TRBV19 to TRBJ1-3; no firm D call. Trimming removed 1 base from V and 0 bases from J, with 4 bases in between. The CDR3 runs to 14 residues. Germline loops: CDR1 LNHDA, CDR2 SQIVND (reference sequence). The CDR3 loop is CASSIASSGNTIYF. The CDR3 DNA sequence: TGTGCCAGTAGTATAGCGAGCTCTGGAAACACCATATATTTT.